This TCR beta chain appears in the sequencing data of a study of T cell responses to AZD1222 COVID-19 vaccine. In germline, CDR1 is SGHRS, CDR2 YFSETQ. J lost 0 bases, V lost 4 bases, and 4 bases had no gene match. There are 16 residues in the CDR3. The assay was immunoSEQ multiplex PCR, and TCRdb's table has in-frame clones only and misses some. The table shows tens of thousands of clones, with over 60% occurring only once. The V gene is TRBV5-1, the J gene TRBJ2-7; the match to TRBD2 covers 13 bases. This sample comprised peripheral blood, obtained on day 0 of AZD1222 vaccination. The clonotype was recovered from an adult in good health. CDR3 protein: CASSPRLAGGSYEQYF. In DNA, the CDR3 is TGCGCCAGCAGCCCCCGACTAGCGGGGGGCTCCTACGAGCAGTACTTC.